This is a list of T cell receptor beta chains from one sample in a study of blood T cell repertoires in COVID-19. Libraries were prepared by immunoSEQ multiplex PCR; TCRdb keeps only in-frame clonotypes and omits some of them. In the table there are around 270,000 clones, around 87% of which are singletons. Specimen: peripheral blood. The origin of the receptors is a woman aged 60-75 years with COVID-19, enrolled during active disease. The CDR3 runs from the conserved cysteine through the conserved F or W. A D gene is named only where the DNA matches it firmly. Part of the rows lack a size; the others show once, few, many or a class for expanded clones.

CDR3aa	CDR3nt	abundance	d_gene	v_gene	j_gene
CASSRSGSTADTQYF	TGCGCCAGCAGCCGTAGCGGGAGCACAGCAGATACGCAGTATTTT	NA	TRBD2	TRBV5-1	TRBJ2-3
CASAGGSNEQFF	TGTGCCAGCGCCGGAGGGTCCAATGAGCAGTTCTTC	NA	NA	TRBV5-4	TRBJ2-1
CASSLGPGLAGSSYNEQFF	TGTGCCAGCAGCTTAGGTCCGGGACTAGCGGGAAGCTCCTACAATGAGCAGTTCTTC	NA	TRBD2	TRBV7-3	TRBJ2-1
CASSQAASGRSYNEQFF	TGTGCCAGCAGCCAAGCGGCTAGCGGGAGATCTTACAATGAGCAGTTCTTC	NA	TRBD2	TRBV4-2	TRBJ2-1
CASSGSLAGGTYEQYF	TGTGCCAGCAGCGGGAGTCTAGCGGGAGGTACCTACGAGCAGTACTTC	NA	TRBD2	TRBV5-5	TRBJ2-7
CAISGARAGTLSGNTIYF	TGTGCCATCAGTGGGGCTAGGGCAGGGACTCTCTCTGGAAACACCATATATTTT	once	NA	TRBV10-3	TRBJ1-3
CASSKQGQGGYTEAFF	TGTGCCAGCAGCAAGCAGGGACAGGGAGGGTACACTGAAGCTTTCTTT	NA	TRBD1	TRBV7-2	TRBJ1-1
CASSIASYDGYTF	TGTGCCAGTAGTATAGCCTCCTACGATGGCTACACCTTC	NA	NA	TRBV19	TRBJ1-2
CASSFGRAGNTIYF	TGTGCCAGTAGTTTTGGCAGGGCTGGAAACACCATATATTTT	NA	NA	TRBV19	TRBJ1-3
CASSQGGGLYEQYF	TGTGCCAGCAGCCAAGGGGGAGGGCTCTACGAGCAGTACTTC	NA	TRBD2	TRBV3-1/TRBV3-2	TRBJ2-7
CASRRSGGPTEAFF	TGTGCCAGCAGGCGGAGCGGAGGACCGACTGAAGCTTTCTTT	NA	NA	TRBV6-5	TRBJ1-1
CASSQEALGSTGELFF	TGTGCCAGCAGCCAAGAGGCTCTAGGTAGCACCGGGGAGCTGTTTTTT	NA	NA	TRBV3-1/TRBV3-2	TRBJ2-2
CASLNREGTYNEQFF	TGTGCCAGCCTAAACAGGGAAGGGACCTACAATGAGCAGTTCTTC	NA	NA	TRBV28	TRBJ2-1
CASSPWEGNEKLFF	TGTGCCAGCAGCCCGTGGGAGGGGAATGAAAAACTGTTTTTT	NA	NA	TRBV6-6	TRBJ1-4
CACPGQGSYEQYF	TGTGCCTGTCCGGGACAGGGATCGTACGAGCAGTACTTC	NA	TRBD1	TRBV30	TRBJ2-7
CASSQTEMGEQYF	TGTGCCAGCAGCCAGACAGAAATGGGCGAGCAGTACTTC	NA	NA	TRBV3-1/TRBV3-2	TRBJ2-7
CATSDLRQGHYNEQFF	TGTGCCACCAGTGATCTCCGACAGGGGCACTACAATGAGCAGTTCTTC	NA	TRBD1	TRBV24-1	TRBJ2-1
CASSFESTNTEAFF	TGCGCCAGCAGTTTCGAGAGTACCAACACTGAAGCTTTCTTT	NA	NA	TRBV5-1	TRBJ1-1
CASSYRAGGNTEAFF	TGTGCCAGCAGTTACCGGGCAGGGGGTAACACTGAAGCTTTCTTT	NA	TRBD1	TRBV6-2/TRBV6-3	TRBJ1-1
CASSSSPGNLETQYF	TGTGCCAGCAGCTCCAGCCCGGGGAATCTGGAGACCCAGTACTTC	NA	NA	TRBV11-2	TRBJ2-5
CASSPIAGVSYNEQFF	TGTGCCAGCAGTCCCATAGCGGGAGTCTCCTACAATGAGCAGTTCTTC	NA	TRBD2	TRBV27	TRBJ2-1
CASSQTVSYEQYF	TGTGCCAGCAGCCAAACAGTCTCCTACGAGCAGTACTTC	once	NA	TRBV3-1/TRBV3-2	TRBJ2-7
CASSRDGQGYEQYF	TGTGCCAGCAGCCGGGACGGACAGGGGTACGAGCAGTACTTC	once	TRBD1	TRBV3-1/TRBV3-2	TRBJ2-7
CASSLTIGRELFF	TGTGCCAGCAGCTTGACAATTGGGCGGGAGCTGTTTTTT	NA	NA	TRBV7-2	TRBJ2-2
CASSPTARMNTEAFF	TGTGCCAGCAGCCCGACAGCGAGAATGAACACTGAAGCTTTCTTT	NA	NA	TRBV7-2	TRBJ1-1
CASRRRGSGSYEQYF	TGTGCCAGCAGGAGGAGGGGTAGCGGGAGTTACGAGCAGTACTTC	NA	TRBD2	TRBV2	TRBJ2-7
CAWINRNRGSGTEAFF	TGTGCCTGGATAAACCGGAACAGGGGTTCGGGCACTGAAGCTTTCTTT	NA	TRBD1	TRBV30	TRBJ1-1
CASSFATNTYEQYF	TGCGCCAGCAGCTTCGCGACAAATACCTACGAGCAGTACTTC	NA	NA	TRBV5-1	TRBJ2-7
CASSPNEGDTIYF	TGTGCCAGCAGCCCTAACGAGGGGGACACCATATATTTT	NA	NA	TRBV11-2	TRBJ1-3
CASSQDSAGNEKLFF	TGCGCCAGCAGCCAAGATTCGGCGGGTAATGAAAAACTGTTTTTT	NA	NA	TRBV4-3	TRBJ1-4
CASSHRSEAFF	TGTGCCAGCAGCCACCGTAGTGAAGCTTTCTTT	NA	NA	TRBV28	TRBJ1-1
CASSFLYQPQHF	TGTGCCAGCAGTTTTCTTTATCAGCCCCAGCATTTT	NA	NA	TRBV12-3/TRBV12-4	TRBJ1-5
CSAGQNTGELFF	TGCAGCGCCGGACAGAACACCGGGGAGCTGTTTTTT	NA	NA	TRBV29-1	TRBJ2-2
CASSLTGMDQPQHF	TGTGCCAGCAGCTTGACAGGGATGGATCAGCCCCAGCATTTT	NA	TRBD1	TRBV28	TRBJ1-5
CASSPRGLAGAVDTQYF	TGCGCCAGCAGCCCGAGAGGCCTAGCGGGAGCTGTAGATACGCAGTATTTT	NA	TRBD2	TRBV4-1	TRBJ2-3
CASSPGQYMEAFF	TGCGCCAGCAGCCCGGGACAGTATATGGAAGCTTTCTTT	few	TRBD1	TRBV5-1	TRBJ1-1
CASSFRGREKLFF	TGTGCCAGTAGCTTCAGGGGGAGAGAAAAACTGTTTTTT	NA	TRBD1	TRBV19	TRBJ1-4
CASSQATAGLSTDTQYF	TGCGCCAGCAGCCAAGCAACAGCGGGATTAAGCACAGATACGCAGTATTTT	once	TRBD2	TRBV4-1	TRBJ2-3
CASSPQRGPPTEAFF	TGTGCCAGCAGCCCGCAGAGGGGGCCGCCCACTGAAGCTTTCTTT	NA	TRBD1	TRBV5-6	TRBJ1-1
CASSSREAQANVLTF	TGTGCCAGCAGCTCCCGGGAGGCCCAGGCCAACGTCCTGACTTTC	NA	TRBD2	TRBV7-9	TRBJ2-6
CASSERTGNTGELFF	TGCGCCAGCAGCGAGCGGACGGGGAACACCGGGGAGCTGTTTTTT	NA	NA	TRBV5-1	TRBJ2-2
CASSKSGSLDTQYF	TGTGCCAGCAGCAAAAGCGGGAGTTTAGATACGCAGTATTTT	once	TRBD2	TRBV7-3	TRBJ2-3
CASSSIEPGTVGNTIYF	TGTGCCAGCAGCTCCATAGAACCCGGGACAGTCGGAAACACCATATATTTT	NA	TRBD1	TRBV7-8	TRBJ1-3
CASSSQREGPEQYF	TGTGCCAGCAGCTCCCAGCGGGAGGGCCCCGAGCAGTACTTC	once	TRBD2	TRBV11-2	TRBJ2-7
CAWSVGGNQPQHF	TGTGCCTGGAGCGTGGGGGGAAATCAGCCCCAGCATTTT	NA	NA	TRBV30	TRBJ1-5
CASSPSPGYGGYTF	TGCGCCAGCAGCCCGAGCCCGGGTTATGGTGGCTACACCTTC	NA	NA	TRBV5-1	TRBJ1-2
CAWSTDSNQPQHF	TGTGCCTGGAGTACTGATAGCAATCAGCCCCAGCATTTT	few	NA	TRBV30	TRBJ1-5
CASSPVLGDGYTF	TGTGCCAGCTCACCAGTTCTGGGCGATGGCTACACCTTC	NA	NA	TRBV18	TRBJ1-2
CASRQGGAGTFF	TGTGCCAGCAGGCAAGGGGGCGCGGGGACTTTCTTT	NA	TRBD1	TRBV6-5	TRBJ1-1
CASSPNTGQNYGYTF	TGTGCCAGCTCACCAAATACGGGACAGAACTATGGCTACACCTTC	NA	TRBD1	TRBV18	TRBJ1-2
CASSNRRTSGNTIYF	TGTGCCAGTAGTAACAGGCGGACCTCTGGAAACACCATATATTTT	NA	NA	TRBV19	TRBJ1-3
CANKGGIEKKRNTEAFF	TGTGCCAACAAAGGGGGAATCGAGAAAAAAAGGAACACTGAAGCTTTCTTT	NA	NA	TRBV28	TRBJ1-1
CASSLGQLSYEQYF	TGTGCCAGCAGCTTGGGACAGCTTTCCTACGAGCAGTACTTC	NA	NA	TRBV5-8	TRBJ2-7
CSARLGQAAFF	TGCAGTGCTAGGTTGGGGCAGGCAGCTTTCTTT	NA	NA	TRBV20-1	TRBJ1-1
CASSLAGGAEAFF	TGCGCCAGCAGCTTGGCCGGGGGAGCTGAAGCTTTCTTT	NA	NA	TRBV5-1	TRBJ1-1
CASGGPPRGYTF	TGTGCCAGCGGGGGGCCCCCCAGGGGGTACACCTTC	NA	TRBD1	TRBV25-1	TRBJ1-2